A selection of T cell receptor beta chains follows, all from one sample in a study of cytomegalovirus exposure and HLA in healthy donors. Sequencing used immunoSEQ multiplex PCR; TCRdb keeps in-frame clones, though not all of them. The repertoire has 100,000 or so clones, 86% of them found once; the top ten carry around 4.1%. The sequenced sample consisted of PBMCs. All receptors come from a woman between 18 and 29 years old in good health and CMV-seropositive. The CDR3 runs from the conserved cysteine through the conserved F or W.

TRBV10-3,TRBJ2-7,15,CAIRVSGTGYHEQYF
TRBV27,TRBJ1-1,13,CASSLPGNTEAFF
TRBV19,TRBJ1-6,16,CASTPVRGTGDSPLHF
TRBV4-2,TRBJ1-6,15,CASSQVGRVGSPLHF
TRBV6-5,TRBJ2-3,16,CASSYSLDRLGDTQYF
TRBV2,TRBJ2-7,13,CASRRGDTPEQYF
TRBV18,TRBJ2-5,19,CASSPLDGRTEEGGETQYF
TRBV5-5,TRBJ1-2,13,CASSHAGDYGYTF
TRBV6-5,TRBJ1-2,15,CASSSSTAVNYGYTF
TRBV29-1,TRBJ2-2,13,CSVVRGGTGELFF
TRBV2,TRBJ2-3,15,CASSPQGISTDTQYF
TRBV5-6,TRBJ2-3,13,CASSLTGPDTQYF
TRBV4-1,TRBJ2-5,15,CASSQGGRAGETQYF
TRBV18,TRBJ1-5,14,CASSPVVGNQPQHF
TRBV7-9,TRBJ2-5,13,CASSLGSEETQYF
TRBV6-1,TRBJ2-3,15,CASSFLAGASDTQYF
TRBV6-4,TRBJ1-5,13,CASSERRDGPQHF
TRBV28,TRBJ2-1,17,CASSLSPGTSGTNEQFF
TRBV7-6,TRBJ2-5,15,CASRTSGSSGETQYF
TRBV5-6,TRBJ2-5,14,CASSLGRGKETQYF
TRBV7-9,TRBJ2-1,15,CASSLVSGRYNEQFF
TRBV6-9,TRBJ2-4,18,CASSWPPDTHLAKNIQYF
TRBV7-6,TRBJ2-1,13,CASSRSGKSEQFF
TRBV5-1,TRBJ2-7,16,CASSLDRRGSSYEQYF
TRBV19,TRBJ1-5,16,CASALETSGWHQPQHF
TRBV10-3,TRBJ1-1,13,CAIRGQSDTEAFF
TRBV27,TRBJ1-1,16,CASSLQGLGENTEAFF
TRBV6-4,TRBJ2-2,13,CASARGDTGELFF
TRBV28,TRBJ1-4,14,CASSPALEGEKLFF
TRBV5-1,TRBJ1-4,16,CASRVQGTATNEKLFF
TRBV6-5,TRBJ1-3,15,CASNGRGPSGNTIYF
TRBV6-6,TRBJ1-2,13,CASRLTANYGYTF
TRBV28,TRBJ1-2,14,CASSSLTGGIGYTF
TRBV6-6,TRBJ2-7,13,CASEQQGTYEQYF
TRBV18,TRBJ2-3,13,CASSPSGMDTQYF
TRBV6-1,TRBJ2-3,14,CASAGTRGADTQYF
TRBV19,TRBJ1-6,14,CATHPPGSNSPLHF
TRBV6-5,TRBJ1-2,14,CASSSADRAYGYTF
TRBV29-1,TRBJ1-1,12,CRGTGGASEAFF
TRBV5-1,TRBJ2-1,16,CASSHGAGGSYNEQFF
TRBV5-4,TRBJ2-7,14,CASSLGGISYEQYF
TRBV7-8,TRBJ2-3,13,CASSPPRSDTQYF
TRBV9,TRBJ1-3,15,CASSVDVYSGNTIYF
TRBV28,TRBJ2-7,12,CAKAGGLNEQYF
TRBV28,TRBJ2-7,16,CASSLSLLATDYEQYF
TRBV9,TRBJ2-5,13,CASSLSGEETQYF
TRBV12-5,TRBJ1-4,14,CASGLGQGNEKLFF
TRBV4-1,TRBJ2-1,17,CASRLDTTPIKIHEQFF
TRBV27,TRBJ1-4,14,CASSPLLLSEKLFF
TRBV28,TRBJ1-1,15,CASSLADGVRSEAFF
TRBV6-4,TRBJ2-1,14,CASSATGTGYEQFF
TRBV11-3,TRBJ2-5,18,CASSVGLAGGVPQETQYF
TRBV4-1,TRBJ2-7,14,CASSTREGPSEQYF
TRBV6-1,TRBJ2-3,15,CASSASGTGTDTQYF
TRBV19,TRBJ1-5,12,CASSIWAQPQHF
TRBV6-5,TRBJ2-1,14,CASSYSSYYNEQFF
TRBV9,TRBJ1-5,15,CASSLDGGGNQPQHF